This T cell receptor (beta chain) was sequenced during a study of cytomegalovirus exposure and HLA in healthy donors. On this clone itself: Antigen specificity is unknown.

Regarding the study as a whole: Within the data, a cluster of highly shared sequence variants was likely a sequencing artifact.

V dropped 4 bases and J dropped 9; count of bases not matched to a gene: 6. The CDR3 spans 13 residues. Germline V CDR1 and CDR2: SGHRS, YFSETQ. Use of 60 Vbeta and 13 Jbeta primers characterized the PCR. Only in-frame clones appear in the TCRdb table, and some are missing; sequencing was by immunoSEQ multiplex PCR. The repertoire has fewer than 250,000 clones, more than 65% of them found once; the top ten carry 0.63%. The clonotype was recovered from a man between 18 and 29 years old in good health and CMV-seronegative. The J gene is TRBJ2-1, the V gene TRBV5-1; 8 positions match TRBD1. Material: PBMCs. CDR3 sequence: CASSRGQAFEQFF. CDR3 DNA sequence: TGCGCCAGCAGCAGGGGACAGGCCTTTGAGCAGTTCTTC.